The 29 T cell receptor beta chains below were found in one sample sequenced in a study of blood T cell repertoires in COVID-19. TCRdb keeps only in-frame clones here, not all; method: immunoSEQ multiplex PCR. The data contain about 53,000 clones, 77% of them singletons. Specimen: peripheral blood. All receptors come from a man between 65 and 85 years old with active or convalescent COVID-19.

The table lists this clone with a few counts. The chain has TRBV5-6 and TRBJ2-2, with 10 bases that match TRBD1. This CDR3 is built from 16 residues. Per the germline V gene, CDR1 is SGHDT and CDR2 is YYEEEE. Germline trimming cut 4 bases from V and 5 bases from J; bases unmatched to any gene: 8. The CDR3 reads CASSRRGQGFTGELFF. Written as DNA, the CDR3 is TGTGCCAGCAGCCGAAGGGGACAGGGGTTTACCGGGGAGCTGTTTTTT.

In this sample, this clone turned up once. The chain carries TRBV18 and TRBJ2-3, with 9 nucleotides matching TRBD2. Germline CDR1 is KGHSH and CDR2 is LQKENI. Trimming at V came to 0 bases and at J to 9 bases, leaving 10 bases not matched to a gene. The CDR3 totals 16 residues. The DNA for the CDR3 is TGTGCCAGCTCACCACCTAGCGGGGGATCTCCCACCACGCAGTATTTT. As protein: CASSPPSGGSPTTQYF.

In its sample, this clone was seen once. The chain has TRBV11-3 and TRBJ2-3, with 10 positions matching TRBD2. The CDR3 spans 18 residues. V was clipped by 7 bases and J by 0 bases; unmatched bases: 13. Germline V gives CDR1 SGHNT, CDR2 YENEEA. CDR3 region: CASIKSSSGRVSTDTQYF. The CDR3 DNA reads as TGTGCCAGCATCAAATCTTCTAGCGGGAGAGTAAGCACAGATACGCAGTATTTT.

The V and J genes are TRBV14 and TRBJ2-1, with unresolved D. Germline V lookup: CDR1 SGHDN, CDR2 FVKESK. The CDR3 consists of 13 residues. The V end was cut by 0 bases, the J end by 12 bases, with 12 bases between. CDR3 sequence (DNA): TGTGCCAGCAGCCAAGAAGTGACATCCCCGCAGTTCTTC. Translated: CASSQEVTSPQFF.

V is TRBV5-4 and J is TRBJ1-2; 7 bases fit TRBD1. The germline CDR1 and CDR2 sequences are SGHNT and YYREEE (reference sequence). With 0 bases clipped from V and 6 bases from J, the junction kept 8 bases outside the gene matches. CDR3 size: 15 residues. In nucleotides, the CDR3 is TGTGCCAGCAGCTTGGCCGGCAGGGGGTTGAATGGCTACACCTTC. This sequence encodes CASSLAGRGLNGYTF.

This clone was picked up a small number of times. The rearrangement links TRBV5-4 to TRBJ2-3; 10 bases agree with TRBD1. CDR3 length: 15 residues. Germline lookup yields CDR1 SGHNT and CDR2 YYREEE (reference sequence). Trimming cost V 4 bases and J 3 bases; bases outside gene matches: 5. CDR3 amino acids: CASSQDRGQTDTQYF. The CDR3 DNA is TGTGCCAGCAGCCAAGACAGGGGGCAGACAGATACGCAGTATTTT.

J is TRBJ1-6 and V is TRBV11-1; 7 nucleotides match TRBD1. The CDR3 runs 15 residues. V lost 4 bases and J lost 6; bases outside the gene matches: 6. CDR1 and CDR2 (germline): SGHAT, FQDESV (reference sequence). CDR3 nucleotides: TGTGCCAGCAGCTCACGACAGGGCCGTAATTCACCCCTCCACTTT. Translation gives CASSSRQGRNSPLHF.

This clone was seen a single time. The chain employs TRBV6-2 or TRBV6-3 and TRBJ2-5, with D possibly TRBD1 on 5 matching bases. The CDR3 contains 15 residues. The V gene's germline CDR1 is MNHEY and CDR2 SVGEGT. With 0 bases removed from V and 4 bases from J, the gap between germline ends came to 12 bases. CDR3 DNA sequence: TGTGCCAGCAGTTACTCGAGTAGGGGCGGAGAGACCCAGTACTTC. Residues: CASSYSSRGGETQYF.

This clone has a handful of counts. The V call is TRBV19, the J call TRBJ1-5; possible D gene TRBD1, 6 bases. The CDR3 is 12 residues long. V was pared by 4 bases and J by 7 bases, with 8 bases between. Germline V CDR1 and CDR2: LNHDA, SQIVND (reference sequence). CDR3 sequence reads: CASSKGGQPQHF. The CDR3 DNA follows: TGTGCCAGTAGTAAAGGGGGACAGCCCCAGCATTTT.

This chain connects TRBV18 to TRBJ1-2, with a weak D call TRBD1 (5 bases). Germline-derived CDR1 and CDR2 are KGHSH and LQKENI. The V gene lost 8 bases and the J gene lost 1 base, with 17 bases spanning the gap. The CDR3 totals 15 residues. This CDR3 is CASLKLTGDNYGYTF. CDR3 bases: TGTGCCAGCCTCAAGTTAACAGGAGATAACTATGGCTACACCTTC.

This clone was found a few times. The chain uses TRBV6-2 or TRBV6-3 and TRBJ1-1, with D perhaps TRBD1 (6 bases). The V gene's germline CDR1 is MNHEY and CDR2 SVGEGT. This CDR3 region has 14 residues. V shed 2 bases and J shed 2 bases, with 9 bases lying between them. CDR3 DNA: TGTGCCAGCAGTTACCCGGACAGCAACACTGAAGCTTTCTTT. Its translation: CASSYPDSNTEAFF.

CDR3 DNA sequence: TGTGCCAGCAGTCACAACGAGGCCTATGGCTACACCTTC. It encodes CASSHNEAYGYTF. The rearrangement links TRBV14 to TRBJ1-2; no clear D. The CDR3 spans 13 residues. Germline V CDR1 and CDR2: SGHDN, FVKESK. Trimming pared 6 bases from V and 4 bases from J, leaving 12 bases between.

The rearrangement links TRBV7-2 to TRBJ1-1; TRBD1 matches 8 bases. V lost 5 bases, J lost 5 bases, and 7 bases stayed unmatched. This CDR3 comprises 14 residues. Germline V gene data show CDR1 as SGHTA and CDR2 as FQGNSA. In DNA, the CDR3 is TGTGCCAGCAGCGAGGACAGGGTCCAGACTGAAGCTTTCTTT. As protein: CASSEDRVQTEAFF.

The CDR3 bases are TGTGCCAGCAGCTTAGGACAGAATAATGAAAAACTGTTTTTT. Protein sequence: CASSLGQNNEKLFF. The chain is built from TRBV5-6 and TRBJ1-4, with a tentative D call TRBD1 (6 bases). Germline V gene data show CDR1 as SGHDT and CDR2 as YYEEEE. Trimming took off 2 bases at V and 4 bases at J, with 9 bases between the two ends. The CDR3 length is 14 residues.

V is TRBV6-6 and J is TRBJ2-2; D is perhaps TRBD2 (6 bases). The CDR3 runs to 16 residues. V gave up 0 bases and J gave up 1 base, with 9 bases separating them. CDR1 MNHNY and CDR2 SVGAGI come from the germline V gene (reference sequence). CDR3 bases: TGTGCCAGCAGTTACTCGGCGGGGATGAACACCGGGGAGCTGTTTTTT. Residues: CASSYSAGMNTGELFF.

The gene calls are TRBV10-3 and TRBJ2-5, with D perhaps matching TRBD1 (8 bases). The CDR3 has 20 residues. V was pared by 3 bases and J by 4 bases, with 30 bases between. Germline V lookup: CDR1 ENHRY, CDR2 SYGVKD. CDR3 coding DNA: TGTGCCATCAGTGATTTGCCCCAGCGAGCGAACAGGGGGGAGGGAGAGACCCAGTACTTC. Translation gives CAISDLPQRANRGEGETQYF.

The J gene is TRBJ2-3, the V gene TRBV19; 9 bases map to TRBD2. Germline loops: CDR1 LNHDA, CDR2 SQIVND (reference sequence). Trimming removed 3 bases from V and 2 bases from J; junction bases left unmatched: 6. The CDR3 sequence is 16 residues long. Here the CDR3 reads CASSMSGGFYTDTQYF. Here the CDR3 DNA reads TGTGCCAGTAGTATGAGCGGGGGGTTTTACACAGATACGCAGTATTTT.

The J gene is TRBJ2-4, the V gene TRBV11-2; possible D gene TRBD1, 6 bases. The V end lost 2 bases, the J end lost 6 bases, and 11 bases lay between the germline ends. Germline values: CDR1 SGHAT, CDR2 FQNNGV. The CDR3 has 14 residues. The CDR3 DNA reads TGTGCCAGCAGCTTAATGCAGGGGATAAACATTCAGTACTTC. The encoded protein is CASSLMQGINIQYF.

The gene calls are TRBV5-1 and TRBJ2-5, with TRBD2 matching over 8 bases. CDR3 length: 16 residues. The V gene end was trimmed by 6 bases and the J gene end by 1 base; junction bases not matched to a gene: 11. Per the germline V gene, CDR1 is SGHRS and CDR2 is YFSETQ. The CDR3 bases are TGCGCCAGCACCCCGGGACTAGGAGGTCTCCAAGAGACCCAGTACTTC. Amino acid sequence: CASTPGLGGLQETQYF.

The CDR3 coding sequence is TGTGCCAGCAGTTTATCGAGACTAGCGGGGGCCTTAGCCAAAAACATTCAGTACTTC. Its translation is CASSLSRLAGALAKNIQYF. The V and J genes are TRBV27 and TRBJ2-4, with 12 bases lining up with TRBD2. The CDR3 runs to 19 residues. Germline V lookup: CDR1 MNHEY, CDR2 SMNVEV (reference sequence). V shed 0 bases and J 0 bases; nucleotides not matched to a gene: 6.

This chain uses TRBV16 with TRBJ1-1; tentative D call: TRBD1 (5 bases). Germline V gene lookup returns CDR1 KGHSY and CDR2 FQNENV. The ends were cut back, 0 bases at V and 5 bases at J, with 16 bases in the middle. This CDR3 comprises 16 residues. The CDR3 here is CASSQSGRGWGTEAFF. As DNA, the CDR3 is TGTGCCAGCAGCCAATCCGGGAGGGGTTGGGGTACTGAAGCTTTCTTT.

The chain links TRBV5-1 to TRBJ1-6; possibly TRBD1 for D (5 bases). CDR1 and CDR2 from the germline V gene are SGHRS and YFSETQ. The CDR3 runs to 15 residues. Trimming took 1 base from V and 10 from J, leaving 15 bases between them. CDR3 nucleotides: TGCGCCAGCAGCTTGTTGGGAGGGGAAGGATCACCCCTCCACTTT. It encodes CASSLLGGEGSPLHF.

This rearrangement joins TRBV30 to TRBJ1-1; 9 bases agree with TRBD1. The CDR3 length is 20 residues. Trimming removed 2 bases from V and 0 bases from J; junction bases left unmatched: 19. Germline V gives CDR1 GTSNPN, CDR2 SVGIG (reference sequence). The CDR3: CAWSPSYTGGWQRVNTEAFF. For the CDR3, the DNA is TGTGCCTGGAGTCCTTCTTACACAGGGGGCTGGCAAAGGGTGAACACTGAAGCTTTCTTT.

The CDR3 coding sequence is TGTGCCAGCAGGGAGGACAGGGGTGGCTACAATGAGCAGTTCTTC. Encoded protein: CASREDRGGYNEQFF. This rearrangement joins TRBV2 to TRBJ2-1, with 9 nucleotides matching TRBD1. Germline CDR1 is SNHLY and CDR2 is FYNNEI. This CDR3 is 15 amino acids long. Unmatched junction bases numbered 6, after V lost 6 bases and J lost 3 bases.

This rearrangement joins TRBV19 to TRBJ1-5, with a weak D call TRBD1 (6 bases). Germline V gene data show CDR1 as LNHDA and CDR2 as SQIVND (reference sequence). The CDR3 contains 16 residues. Deletions cut 3 bases from V and 0 bases from J, with 12 bases between. The CDR3 protein is CASSMSGQTSNQPQHF. CDR3 nucleotide sequence: TGTGCCAGTAGTATGAGCGGACAGACTAGCAATCAGCCCCAGCATTTT. Together with reference TRBV19 and TRBJ1-5, the CDR3 gives the full variable domain: DGGITQSPKYLFRKEGQNVTLSCEQNLNHDAMYWYRQDPGQGLRLIYYSQIVNDFQKGDIAEGYSVSREKKESFPLTVTSAQKNPTAFYLCASSMSGQTSNQPQHFGDGTRLSIL.

CDR3 sequence reads: CASSLGTAYEQYF. The CDR3 DNA reads as TGTGCCAGCAGCCTTGGGACAGCCTACGAGCAGTACTTC. This chain links TRBV3-1 (or the pseudogene TRBV3-2) with TRBJ2-7; 7 bases line up with TRBD1. The CDR3 is made up of 13 amino acids. The V gene's germline CDR1 is LGHDT and CDR2 YNNKEL (reference sequence). V dropped 4 bases and J dropped 2; count of bases not matched to a gene: 2.

This chain joins TRBV28 and TRBJ1-2; 11 bases line up with TRBD1. There are 14 residues in the CDR3. V gave up 2 bases and J gave up 7 bases; unmatched junction bases: 3. Looked up from germline, CDR1 is MDHEN and CDR2 is SYDVKM. The CDR3 nucleotides are TGTGCCAGCAGTTTAGGACAGGGGGCGAGTGGCTACACCTTC. This translates into CASSLGQGASGYTF.

The chain recombines TRBV11-2 with TRBJ1-1, with 11 positions matching TRBD1. This CDR3 region has 17 residues. CDR1 is SGHAT, CDR2 FQNNGV, per germline. The junction had 8 bases not matched to a gene; V was cut back by 5 bases and J by 0 bases. CDR3 protein: CASSRRGQGDMNTEAFF. The CDR3 DNA reads TGTGCCAGCAGCAGAAGGGGACAGGGGGACATGAACACTGAAGCTTTCTTT.

This clone was recorded only once. The chain links TRBV30 to TRBJ1-1; D is undetermined. Germline V gene data show CDR1 as GTSNPN and CDR2 as SVGIG (reference sequence). This CDR3 spans 13 amino acids. The germline V and J ends were trimmed by 5 bases and 3 bases, with 13 bases remaining between them. This CDR3 is CAWALGGYTEAFF. In nucleotides, the CDR3 is TGTGCCTGGGCCCTCGGCGGGTACACTGAAGCTTTCTTT.